The rows below give T cell receptor beta chains drawn from one sample of a study of control samples from healthy donors and cancer patients. This table comes from immunoSEQ multiplex PCR, and its TCRdb copy is limited to in-frame clones, with some not included. The sample contains 150,000 or so clones, around 88% of which appear only once. Sequencing was performed on blood. Source of these receptors: a man between 18 and 35 years old in good health. CDR3s include the opening cysteine and the closing phenylalanine or tryptophan. D genes are given only for firm matches. A row's size may be missing; if present it is once, few, many or a size class.

d_gene	j_gene	v_gene	abundance	CDR3nt	CDR3aa
-	TRBJ1-6	TRBV10-3	-	TGTGCCATCAGTGGGGGGGGAAATAAGGATAATTTACCCCTCCACTTT	CAISGGGNKDNLPLHF
TRBD2	TRBJ2-7	TRBV10-3	-	TGTGCCACGCGACTAGCGGACGACTACGAGCAGTACTTC	CATRLADDYEQYF
-	TRBJ2-3	TRBV7-9	once	TGTGCCAGCAGCCAGCGGGGGACAGGGACAGATACGCAGTATTTT	CASSQRGTGTDTQYF
-	TRBJ2-2	TRBV5-5	-	TGTGCCAGCAGCTCCATAACCGGGACCACGACCGGGGAGCTGTTTTTT	CASSSITGTTTGELFF
TRBD1	TRBJ1-1	TRBV7-9	-	TGTGCCAGCAGCAAAGCGCCGACAGGGAAGAACACTGAAGCTTTCTTT	CASSKAPTGKNTEAFF
TRBD2	TRBJ2-2	TRBV2	-	TGTGCCAGCATTCCTTCAAGCGGGGGGGACACCGGGGAGCTGTTTTTT	CASIPSSGGDTGELFF
-	TRBJ2-5	TRBV27	-	TGTGCCAGCAAAGACAACCGATACCAAGAGACCCAGTACTTC	CASKDNRYQETQYF
-	TRBJ2-4	TRBV7-9	-	TGTGCCAGCAGCCGGACAGTACCAGGGGAAAACATTCAGTACTTC	CASSRTVPGENIQYF
TRBD1	TRBJ1-1	TRBV6-5	-	TGTGCCAGCAGTTCACAGGGGGCGGTTAAGACTGAAGCTTTCTTT	CASSSQGAVKTEAFF
-	TRBJ1-6	TRBV5-1	-	TGCGCCAGCAGCCAGGGTTGGGGAAACGATAATTCACCCCTCCACTTT	CASSQGWGNDNSPLHF
TRBD2	TRBJ2-3	TRBV19	-	TGTGCCAGTAGTGCCCGACGGGGGGCAGATACGCAGTATTTT	CASSARRGADTQYF
-	TRBJ1-2	TRBV5-6	-	TGTGCCAGCAGCTTGGCCATAAAATATGGCTACACCTTC	CASSLAIKYGYTF
-	TRBJ2-7	TRBV7-2	-	TGTGCCAGCAGCTCATACTACGAGCAGTACTTC	CASSSYYEQYF
TRBD1	TRBJ1-2	TRBV7-2	-	TGTGCCAGCAGCTTAGATTGGACAGGGGGCATGGCTAACTATGGCTACACCTTC	CASSLDWTGGMANYGYTF
-	TRBJ2-2	TRBV11-2	-	TGTGCCAGCAGCCTTACGAACACCGGGGAGCTGTTTTTT	CASSLTNTGELFF
TRBD2	TRBJ2-1	TRBV4-3	-	TGCGCCAGCAGCCAAGATGGAGGCGGGGGTGGGGATGAGCAGTTCTTC	CASSQDGGGGGDEQFF
TRBD1	TRBJ2-5	TRBV5-6	-	TGTGCCAGCAGCCCGACAGGGGGAGAGACCCAGTACTTC	CASSPTGGETQYF
-	TRBJ2-5	TRBV6-1	-	TGTGCCAGCAGTGATCCCGGGACCCCAAGCGGGACCCAGTACTTC	CASSDPGTPSGTQYF
-	TRBJ1-6	TRBV5-5	-	TGTGCCAGCAGCTTAGCGGACACATCACCCCTCCACTTT	CASSLADTSPLHF
-	TRBJ2-5	TRBV6-5	-	TGTGCCAGCAGTCCCCCCGGAGGGGGCCAAGAGACCCAGTACTTC	CASSPPGGGQETQYF
-	TRBJ2-1	TRBV27	-	TGTGCCAGCAGGGGACTACAGGGAGACAATGAGCAGTTCTTC	CASRGLQGDNEQFF
-	TRBJ2-7	TRBV5-1	once	TGCGCCAGCAGCGGGGGGGACACCTTGGGAGAGCAGTACTTC	CASSGGDTLGEQYF
-	TRBJ1-6	TRBV19	-	TGTGCCAGTCGCCGCCTTAATTCACCCCTCCACTTT	CASRRLNSPLHF
-	TRBJ1-2	TRBV27	few	TGTGCCAGCAGTTTATCACAGGGAAAGACTATAGGCTACACCTTC	CASSLSQGKTIGYTF
-	TRBJ1-5	TRBV6-5	-	TGTGCCAGCAGAAGACAGTCCAGTCAGCCCCAGCATTTT	CASRRQSSQPQHF
-	TRBJ1-2	TRBV7-3	-	TGTGCCAGCAGCCGGGACACTTCAAACTATGGCTACACCTTC	CASSRDTSNYGYTF
-	TRBJ1-5	TRBV24-1	few	TGTGCCACCAGTGGCAGTAGCAATCAGCCCCAGCATTTT	CATSGSSNQPQHF
TRBD1	TRBJ2-5	TRBV23-1	-	TGCGCCAGCAGTCAATTCCCGGGACAGGGATATTGGGAGACCCAGTACTTC	CASSQFPGQGYWETQYF
-	TRBJ2-7	TRBV11-2	-	TGTGCCAGCAGCTTGGATGGGGGCTCCTACGAGCAGTACTTC	CASSLDGGSYEQYF
-	TRBJ1-5	TRBV4-2	-	TGTGCCAGCAGCCAAGGGGGTTACAATCAGCCCCAGCATTTT	CASSQGGYNQPQHF
TRBD1	TRBJ1-1	TRBV9	-	TGTGCCAGCAGCCCTGGGACAGGGGGAATGAACACTGAAGCTTTCTTT	CASSPGTGGMNTEAFF
TRBD2	TRBJ2-2	TRBV4-1	-	TGCGCCAGCAGCCGCGGGGGGAACACCGGGGAGCTGTTTTTT	CASSRGGNTGELFF
-	TRBJ1-5	TRBV27	-	TGTGCCAGCAGTCCCGGGGGGGTAAGGAATCAGCCCCAGCATTTT	CASSPGGVRNQPQHF
-	TRBJ2-5	TRBV5-1	-	TGCGCCAGCAGCTTTAGCAACAGGGAAGAGACCCAGTACTTC	CASSFSNREETQYF
-	TRBJ1-1	TRBV19	-	TGTGCCAGTAGTATTTCCGTGAACACTGAAGCTTTCTTT	CASSISVNTEAFF
-	TRBJ2-1	TRBV7-2	-	TGTGCCAGCAGCCCCGGGACGGCCCCCTACAATGAGCAGTTCTTC	CASSPGTAPYNEQFF
TRBD1	TRBJ1-5	TRBV28	-	TGTGCCAGCAGTTTTTTGGGGACAGGGCTACAGCCCCAGCATTTT	CASSFLGTGLQPQHF
-	TRBJ2-7	TRBV5-8	-	TGTGCCAGCAGCGAGATCTTTTCAGGGGTACACGAGCAGTACTTC	CASSEIFSGVHEQYF
TRBD2	TRBJ2-7	TRBV5-4	-	TGTGCCAGCAGCTCAGCGGGGGGATTTATCGAGCAGTACTTC	CASSSAGGFIEQYF
-	TRBJ2-7	TRBV28	-	TGTGCCAGCAGTCCCACGCCCTACGAGCAGTACTTC	CASSPTPYEQYF
-	TRBJ1-1	TRBV7-9	-	TGTGCCAGCAGCTACGAGGCGAACACTGAAGCTTTCTTT	CASSYEANTEAFF
TRBD2	TRBJ2-5	TRBV28	-	TGTGCCAGCAGCCTGGGCGGGGGGACACAAGAGACCCAGTACTTC	CASSLGGGTQETQYF